This TCR beta chain is drawn from a study of blood T cell repertoires in COVID-19. Study information: Whether acute or convalescent, the COVID-19 samples came from the United States, Italy and Spain. PBMCs, B-cell-depleted T cells, or T cells were the source of the cDNA or gDNA that made up the material.

Measured with immunoSEQ multiplex PCR; TCRdb has only the in-frame clones, and not every one. The sample yields under 85,000 clones, roughly 80% seen once. The source of this sequence is a human donor in a cohort sampled during active COVID-19. The sequenced sample consisted of peripheral blood.

CDR3 nucleotide sequence: TGTGCCAGCAGCCCGAACGCAGGGGGCAATTCACCCCTCCACTTT. It yields the protein CASSPNAGGNSPLHF. The V gene is TRBV16, the J gene TRBJ1-6; 8 nucleotides line up with TRBD1. CDR3 length: 15 residues. Germline V gene lookup returns CDR1 KGHSY and CDR2 FQNENV. J was trimmed by 7 bases and V by 4 bases; bases with no gene match: 6.